Listed here are 14 T cell receptor beta chains from one sample, sequenced in a study of graft-versus-host responses after intestinal transplantation. Libraries were prepared by immunoSEQ multiplex PCR; TCRdb keeps only in-frame clonotypes and omits some of them. The sample consists of some 96,000 clones, about 90% of them appearing once. Which antigens these TCRs recognize remains unknown. Source: unstimulated CD4+ T cells sorted from spleen or lymph node cells, taken before transplant. The origin of the receptors is a human donor who was the organ donor for an intestinal transplant.

V is TRBV7-2 and J is TRBJ1-2; D might be TRBD1 (5 bases). The V end was cut by 5 bases, the J end by 8 bases, with 15 bases between. The V gene's germline CDR1 is SGHTA and CDR2 FQGNSA. The CDR3 has 13 residues. CDR3: CASSTPGLGGYTF. The CDR3 DNA follows: TGTGCCAGCAGCACGCCGGGACTAGGGGGCTACACCTTC.

The rearrangement joins TRBV6-1 to TRBJ1-3; TRBD1 matches at 8 bases. From germline, CDR1 is MNHNS and CDR2 SASEGT. The CDR3 consists of 17 residues. J was trimmed by 4 bases and V by 2 bases; bases with no gene match: 10. CDR3 protein: CASSEFAGGAEGNTIYF. The CDR3 nucleotides read TGTGCCAGCAGTGAATTCGCAGGGGGCGCGGAAGGAAACACCATATATTTT.

The V gene is TRBV16, the J gene TRBJ2-2; TRBD1 matches at 8 bases. Unmatched junction bases numbered 10, after V lost 4 bases and J lost 3 bases. The CDR3 runs 17 residues. Germline V gene data show CDR1 as KGHSY and CDR2 as FQNENV. CDR3 bases: TGTGCCAGCAGCCTTAACCCCGGACAGGGCTACACCGGGGAGCTGTTTTTT. Amino acids: CASSLNPGQGYTGELFF.

V gene TRBV23-1 combines with J gene TRBJ2-3; 7 bases agree with TRBD1. TRBV23-1 is classed as an ORF, of uncertain function. CDR3 size: 18 residues. V shed 0 bases, J shed 2 bases, and the junction held 11 bases outside the gene matches. As DNA, the CDR3 is TGCGCCAGCAGTCAATCTTGTAGCCAGACAGGGAACACAGATACGCAGTATTTT. Translating gives CASSQSCSQTGNTDTQYF.

The chain couples TRBV10-3 to TRBJ2-3; no firm D call. V lost 7 bases to trimming and J lost 6 bases, with 20 bases between them. This CDR3 contains 15 residues. Germline CDR1 and CDR2: ENHRY and SYGVKD. CDR3 DNA: TGTGCCATCACTTCGGATACCCTGCGAACGGATACGCAGTATTTT. Protein: CAITSDTLRTDTQYF.

The chain employs TRBV6-6 and TRBJ1-6; tentative D call: TRBD1 (6 bases). The CDR3 runs 15 residues. The V gene lost 2 bases and the J gene lost 5 bases, with 10 bases spanning the gap. Per germline, CDR1 MNHNY and CDR2 SVGAGI (reference sequence). CDR3: CASSYAGEDNSPLHF. CDR3 DNA: TGTGCCAGCAGTTACGCAGGGGAAGATAATTCACCCCTCCACTTT.

This rearrangement joins TRBV29-1 to TRBJ2-7; TRBD1 is a possible D gene (5 bases). Germline-derived CDR1 and CDR2 are SQVTM and ANQGSEA. Deletions cut 4 bases from V and 3 bases from J, with 10 bases between. This CDR3 is 12 amino acids long. As DNA, the CDR3 is TGCAGCGTTGCCGACAGAGACTACGAGCAGTACTTC. It codes for CSVADRDYEQYF.

This chain uses TRBV7-9 with TRBJ2-2; D uncertain. V was pared by 3 bases and J by 4 bases, with 12 bases between. CDR3 length: 15 residues. Germline values: CDR1 SEHNR, CDR2 FQNEAQ (reference sequence). In DNA, the CDR3 is TGTGCCAGCAGCTTGGGGTCGGTGGGCACCGGGGAGCTGTTTTTT. Amino acid sequence: CASSLGSVGTGELFF.

The V and J genes are TRBV6-1 and TRBJ1-1; D gene unclear. The CDR3 sequence is 11 residues long. V was cut by 6 bases and J by 1 base, with 3 bases left in between. Germline V gene lookup returns CDR1 MNHNS and CDR2 SASEGT. CDR3 protein: CASRSNTEAFF. CDR3 sequence (DNA): TGTGCCAGCAGGTCGAACACTGAAGCTTTCTTT.

V and J are TRBV28 and TRBJ2-2, with 8 bases identical to TRBD2. Trimming took 5 bases from V and 6 from J; bases not matched to a gene: 5. Germline V gives CDR1 MDHEN, CDR2 SYDVKM. The CDR3 has 14 residues. CDR3 amino acids: CASSLLGGAGELFF. The CDR3 nucleotides read TGTGCCAGCAGTCTCCTCGGGGGGGCCGGGGAGCTGTTTTTT.

V gene TRBV7-2 combines with J gene TRBJ2-7; tentatively, D is TRBD1 (6 bases). From germline, CDR1 is SGHTA and CDR2 FQGNSA. V lost 6 bases and J lost 9, with 21 bases in between. CDR3 length: 14 amino acids. The CDR3 DNA reads TGTGCCAGCAGTTATACTCCAGGGGAACAGGTGCAGTACTTC. Translated, it gives CASSYTPGEQVQYF. Full variable domain (remainder filled in from reference TRBV7-2 and TRBJ2-7): GAGVSQSPSNKVTEKGKDVELRCDPISGHTALYWYRQSLGQGLEFLIYFQGNSAPDKSGLPSDRFSAERTGGSVSTLTIQRTQQEDSAVYLCASSYTPGEQVQYFGPGTRLTVT.

The chain links TRBV4-1 to TRBJ2-5; D is perhaps TRBD1 (6 bases). The germline V gene encodes CDR1 MGHRA and CDR2 YSYEKL. The CDR3 runs to 16 residues. Between the trimmed V and J ends, which lost 2 bases and 5 bases, there was a span of 18 bases. In nucleotides, the CDR3 is TGCGCCAGCAGCCAACCGACAGGACCGGAGCGGGAGACCCAGTACTTC. This gives the protein CASSQPTGPERETQYF.

This clone has just one count. The genes are TRBV10-3 and TRBJ1-1; perhaps TRBD1 as D (5 bases). CDR1 is ENHRY, CDR2 SYGVKD, per germline. The CDR3 has 14 amino acids. Trimming shortened V by 0 bases and J by 7 bases, and 12 bases separated the two germline ends. CDR3 sequence: CAISESRGQGEAFF. CDR3 DNA: TGTGCCATCAGTGAGTCTAGAGGGCAGGGTGAAGCTTTCTTT.

This sequence joins TRBV28 and TRBJ2-2, with 8 bases matching TRBD1. Germline V gene lookup returns CDR1 MDHEN and CDR2 SYDVKM. The CDR3 loop spans 16 amino acids. The junction had 5 bases not matched to a gene; V was cut back by 4 bases and J by 1 base. The CDR3, as DNA: TGTGCCAGCAGTTCCCCAGGGGGCGTGAACACCGGGGAGCTGTTTTTT. Translated: CASSSPGGVNTGELFF.